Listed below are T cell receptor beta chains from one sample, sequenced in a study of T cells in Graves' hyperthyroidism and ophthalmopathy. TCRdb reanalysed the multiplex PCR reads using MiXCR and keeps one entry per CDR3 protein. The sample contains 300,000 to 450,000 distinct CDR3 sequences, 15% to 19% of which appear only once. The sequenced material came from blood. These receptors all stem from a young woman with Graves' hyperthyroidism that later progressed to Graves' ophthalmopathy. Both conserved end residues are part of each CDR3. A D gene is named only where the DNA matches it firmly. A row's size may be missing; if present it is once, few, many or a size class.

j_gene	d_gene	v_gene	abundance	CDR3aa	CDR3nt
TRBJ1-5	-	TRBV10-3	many	CAISELGGGNQPQHF	TGTGCCATCAGTGAGCTGGGTGGGGGGAATCAGCCCCAGCATTTT
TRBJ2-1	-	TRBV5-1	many	CASSLAGTFNEQFF	TGCGCCAGCAGCTTGGCCGGGACGTTCAATGAGCAGTTCTTC
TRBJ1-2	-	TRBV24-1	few	CATSPAFTYYGYTF	TGTGCCACCAGTCCAGCCTTCACTTATTATGGCTACACCTTC
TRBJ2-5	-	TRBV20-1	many	CSALTAGEETQYF	TGCAGTGCTTTGACCGCAGGGGAAGAGACCCAGTACTTC
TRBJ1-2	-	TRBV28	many	CASSHWAWRGAYGYTF	TGTGCCAGCAGCCACTGGGCTTGGAGGGGGGCCTATGGCTACACCTTC
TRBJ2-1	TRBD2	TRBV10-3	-	CAISETSGKTYNEQFF	TGTGCCATCAGTGAGACTAGCGGGAAGACATACAATGAGCAGTTCTTC
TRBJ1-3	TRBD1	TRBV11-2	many	CASSSTGTGRWSGNTIYF	TGTGCCAGCAGCTCGACCGGGACAGGGAGATGGTCTGGAAACACCATATATTTT
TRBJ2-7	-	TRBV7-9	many	CASVPQGQGRGEQYF	TGTGCCAGCGTCCCCCAGGGTCAGGGGCGAGGCGAGCAGTACTTC
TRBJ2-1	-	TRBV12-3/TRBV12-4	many	CASSLPAGSYNEQFF	TGTGCCAGCAGTTTACCGGCGGGTTCCTACAATGAGCAGTTCTTC
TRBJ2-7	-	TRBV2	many	CASSLRAYEQYF	TGTGCCAGCAGTCTCCGAGCCTACGAGCAGTACTTC
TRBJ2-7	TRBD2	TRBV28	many	CASSLGLDLYEQYF	TGTGCCAGCAGTCTCGGACTAGACCTCTACGAGCAGTACTTC
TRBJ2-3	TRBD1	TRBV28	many	CASNSPGQGADTQYF	TGTGCCAGCAATAGTCCGGGACAGGGGGCAGATACGCAGTATTTT
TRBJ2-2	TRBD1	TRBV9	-	CASSDPDRAHPTGELFF	TGTGCCAGCAGCGACCCGGACAGGGCGCATCCCACCGGGGAGCTGTTTTTT
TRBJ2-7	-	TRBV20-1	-	CSAREGGLYEQYF	TGCAGTGCTAGAGAGGGGGGACTCTACGAGCAGTACTTC
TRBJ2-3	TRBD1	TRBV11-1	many	CASSLADRRDTQYF	TGTGCCAGCAGCTTAGCGGACAGGAGGGATACGCAGTATTTT
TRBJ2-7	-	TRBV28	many	CASSRGRDYEQYF	TGTGCCAGCAGCCGGGGCAGGGACTACGAGCAGTACTTC
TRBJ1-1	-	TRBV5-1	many	CASSAPTYREPNTEAFF	TGCGCCAGCAGCGCCCCAACCTACAGGGAACCGAACACTGAAGCTTTCTTT
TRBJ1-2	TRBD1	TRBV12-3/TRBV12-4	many	CATIGQGSYYGYTF	TGTGCCACTATCGGACAGGGCTCTTACTATGGCTACACCTTC
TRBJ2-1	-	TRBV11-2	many	CASSLMNEQFF	TGTGCCAGCAGCTTAATGAATGAGCAGTTCTTC
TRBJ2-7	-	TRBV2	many	CASSESRYEQYF	TGTGCCAGCAGTGAATCCCGCTACGAGCAGTACTTC
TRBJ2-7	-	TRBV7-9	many	CASSLDTNYEQYF	TGTGCCAGCAGCTTAGATACAAATTACGAGCAGTACTTC
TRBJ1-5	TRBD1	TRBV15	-	CATSSRGQGHNQPQHF	TGTGCCACCAGCAGCCGGGGACAGGGTCACAATCAGCCCCAGCATTTT
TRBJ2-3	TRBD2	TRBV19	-	CASSRTSSTDTQYF	TGTGCCAGTAGTCGGACTAGCAGCACAGATACGCAGTATTTT
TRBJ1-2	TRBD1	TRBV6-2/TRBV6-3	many	CASSYTTGGGDGYTF	TGTGCCAGCAGTTACACGACAGGGGGAGGCGATGGCTACACCTTC
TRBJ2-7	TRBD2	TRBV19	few	CASSKGLADTYEQYF	TGTGCCAGTAGTAAGGGGCTAGCGGACACCTACGAGCAGTACTTC
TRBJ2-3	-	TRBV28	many	CASSFGRGRRTDTQYF	TGTGCCAGCAGTTTTGGAAGGGGCCGACGCACAGATACGCAGTATTTT
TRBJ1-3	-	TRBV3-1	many	CASSLGVNTIYF	TGTGCCAGCAGCCTGGGCGTAAACACCATATATTTT
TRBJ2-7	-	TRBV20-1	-	CSAALRGSSYEQYF	TGCAGTGCTGCACTCAGGGGTAGCTCCTACGAGCAGTACTTC
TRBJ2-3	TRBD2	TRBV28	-	CASSLSGTSGDTQYF	TGTGCCAGCAGTTTATCCGGGACTAGCGGCGATACGCAGTATTTT
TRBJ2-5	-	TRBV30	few	CAWSGRGSRAQYF	TGTGCCTGGAGTGGGAGGGGTTCCCGCGCCCAGTACTTC
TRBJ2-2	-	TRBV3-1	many	CASTNTGELFF	TGTGCCAGCACCAACACCGGGGAGCTGTTTTTT
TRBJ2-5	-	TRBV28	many	CASSRPKWDRYQETQYF	TGTGCCAGCAGCCGACCCAAATGGGACCGGTACCAAGAGACCCAGTACTTC
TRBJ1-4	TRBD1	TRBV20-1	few	CSARPDRATNEKLFF	TGCAGTGCTAGACCCGACAGGGCAACTAATGAAAAACTGTTTTTT
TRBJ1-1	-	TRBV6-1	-	CASSPGFEEAFF	TGTGCCAGCAGCCCGGGTTTCGAAGAAGCTTTCTTT
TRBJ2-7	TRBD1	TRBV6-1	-	CASSRTGGPYEQYF	TGTGCCAGCAGCCGGACAGGGGGACCCTACGAGCAGTACTTC
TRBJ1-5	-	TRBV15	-	CATSSPYSNQPQHF	TGTGCCACCAGCAGCCCGTATAGCAATCAGCCCCAGCATTTT
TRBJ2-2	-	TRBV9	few	CASSVAPGLNTGELFF	TGTGCCAGCAGCGTAGCTCCGGGGCTGAACACCGGGGAGCTGTTTTTT
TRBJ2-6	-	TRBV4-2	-	CASSQGGDLRANVLTF	TGTGCCAGCAGCCAAGGGGGGGACCTCCGGGCCAACGTCCTGACTTTC
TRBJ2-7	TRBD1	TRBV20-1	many	CSARDRDRGTYEQYF	TGCAGTGCTAGAGATCGGGACAGGGGGACCTACGAGCAGTACTTC
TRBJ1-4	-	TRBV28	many	CASRPTGSTKLFF	TGTGCCAGCAGGCCCACGGGTTCGACGAAACTGTTTTTT
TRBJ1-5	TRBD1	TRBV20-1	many	CSVSSGGQPQHF	TGCAGTGTTAGTTCAGGGGGCCAGCCCCAGCATTTT
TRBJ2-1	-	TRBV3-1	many	CASSPGGQLNNEQFF	TGTGCCAGCAGCCCCGGGGGCCAGTTAAACAATGAGCAGTTCTTC
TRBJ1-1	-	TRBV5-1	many	CASSLFVQGRSTEAFF	TGCGCCAGCAGCTTGTTTGTACAGGGTCGGAGCACTGAAGCTTTCTTT
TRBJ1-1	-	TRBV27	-	CASSLIGGEAFF	TGTGCCAGCAGTTTAATTGGGGGGGAAGCTTTCTTT
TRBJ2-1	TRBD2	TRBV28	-	CASSLGLTFGGRFGNEQFF	TGTGCCAGCAGTTTGGGGCTGACGTTTGGCGGGAGGTTTGGTAATGAGCAGTTCTTC
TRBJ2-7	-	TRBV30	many	CAWSVSRREQYF	TGTGCCTGGAGTGTCAGTCGGCGGGAGCAGTACTTC
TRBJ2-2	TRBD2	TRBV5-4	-	CASSTGLAGNTGELFF	TGTGCCAGCAGCACGGGACTAGCGGGTAACACCGGGGAGCTGTTTTTT